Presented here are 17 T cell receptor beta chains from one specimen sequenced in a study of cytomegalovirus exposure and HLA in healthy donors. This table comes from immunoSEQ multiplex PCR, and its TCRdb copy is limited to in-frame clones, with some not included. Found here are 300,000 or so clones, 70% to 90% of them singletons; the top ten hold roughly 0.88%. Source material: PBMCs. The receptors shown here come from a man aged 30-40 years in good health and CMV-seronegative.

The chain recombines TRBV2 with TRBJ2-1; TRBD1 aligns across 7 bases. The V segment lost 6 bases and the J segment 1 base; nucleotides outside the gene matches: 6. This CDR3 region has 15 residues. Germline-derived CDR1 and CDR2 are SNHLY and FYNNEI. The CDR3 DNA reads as TGTGCCAGCAGCGCGACAGGGACGTCCTACAATGAGCAGTTCTTC. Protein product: CASSATGTSYNEQFF.

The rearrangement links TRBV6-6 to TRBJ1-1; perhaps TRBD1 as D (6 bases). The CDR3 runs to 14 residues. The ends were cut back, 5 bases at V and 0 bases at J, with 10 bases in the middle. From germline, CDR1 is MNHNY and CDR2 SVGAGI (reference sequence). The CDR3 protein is CASSRDIVNTEAFF. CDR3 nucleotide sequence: TGTGCCAGCAGTAGGGACATTGTGAACACTGAAGCTTTCTTT.

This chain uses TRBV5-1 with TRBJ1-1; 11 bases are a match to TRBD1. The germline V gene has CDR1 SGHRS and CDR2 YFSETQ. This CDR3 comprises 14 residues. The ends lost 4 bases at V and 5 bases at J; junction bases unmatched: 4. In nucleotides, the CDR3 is TGCGCCAGCAGCGGAGGGACAGGGGGGACTGAAGCTTTCTTT. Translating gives CASSGGTGGTEAFF.

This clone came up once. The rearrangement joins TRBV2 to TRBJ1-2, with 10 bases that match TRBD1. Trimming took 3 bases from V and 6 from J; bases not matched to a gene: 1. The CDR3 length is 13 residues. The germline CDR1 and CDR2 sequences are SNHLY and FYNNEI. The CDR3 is CASSEGTGDGYTF. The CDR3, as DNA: TGTGCCAGCAGTGAGGGGACAGGGGATGGCTACACCTTC. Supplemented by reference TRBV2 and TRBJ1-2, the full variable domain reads EPEVTQTPSHQVTQMGQEVILRCVPISNHLYFYWYRQILGQKVEFLVSFYNNEISEKSEIFDDQFSVERPDGSNFTLKIRSTKLEDSAMYFCASSEGTGDGYTFGSGTRLTVV.

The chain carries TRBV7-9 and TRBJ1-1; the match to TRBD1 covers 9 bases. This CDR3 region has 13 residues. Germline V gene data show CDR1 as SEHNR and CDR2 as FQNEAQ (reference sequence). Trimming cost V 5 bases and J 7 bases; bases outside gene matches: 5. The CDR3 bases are TGTGCCAGCAGCCTGACAGGGGGGGTTGAAGCTTTCTTT. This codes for CASSLTGGVEAFF.

The chain's CDR3 is CASTLESGGLWSYTF. In DNA form, the CDR3 reads TGTGCCAGCACTCTGGAAAGCGGGGGGCTGTGGAGTTACACCTTC. The chain couples TRBV6-5 to TRBJ1-2; D perhaps matches TRBD1 (6 bases). Germline V gives CDR1 MNHEY, CDR2 SVGAGI. There are 15 residues in the CDR3. V shed 7 bases and J shed 11 bases, with 26 bases lying between them.

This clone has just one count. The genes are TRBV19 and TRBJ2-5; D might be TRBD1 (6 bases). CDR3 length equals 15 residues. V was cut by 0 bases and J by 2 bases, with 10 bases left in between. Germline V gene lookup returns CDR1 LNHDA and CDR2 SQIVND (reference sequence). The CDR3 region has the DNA TGTGCCAGTAGTATAGATGGGGACATTCAAGAGACCCAGTACTTC. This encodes CASSIDGDIQETQYF.

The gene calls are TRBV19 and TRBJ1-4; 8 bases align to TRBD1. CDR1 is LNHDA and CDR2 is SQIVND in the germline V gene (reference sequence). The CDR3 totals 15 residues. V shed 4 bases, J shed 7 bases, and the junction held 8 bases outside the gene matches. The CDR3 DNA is TGTGCCAGTAGTAGCGGACAGGGCATTGGTGAAAAACTGTTTTTT. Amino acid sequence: CASSSGQGIGEKLFF.

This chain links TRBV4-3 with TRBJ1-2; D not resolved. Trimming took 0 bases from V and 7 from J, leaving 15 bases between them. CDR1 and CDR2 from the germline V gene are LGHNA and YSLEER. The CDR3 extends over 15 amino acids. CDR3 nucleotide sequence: TGCGCCAGCAGCCAAGATCTAGCGGGAGGGCTTGGCTACACCTTC. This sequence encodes CASSQDLAGGLGYTF.

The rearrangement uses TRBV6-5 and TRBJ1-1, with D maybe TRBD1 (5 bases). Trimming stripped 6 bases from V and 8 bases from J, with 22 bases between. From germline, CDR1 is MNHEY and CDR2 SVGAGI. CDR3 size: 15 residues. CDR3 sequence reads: CASSQAGGLAPEAFF. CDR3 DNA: TGTGCCAGCAGCCAGGCGGGGGGTCTGGCACCGGAAGCTTTCTTT.

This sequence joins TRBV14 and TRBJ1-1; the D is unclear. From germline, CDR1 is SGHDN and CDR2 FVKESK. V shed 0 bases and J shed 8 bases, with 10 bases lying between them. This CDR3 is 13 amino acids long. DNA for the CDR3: TGTGCCAGCAGCCAAGATCGATACGGGGAAGCTTTCTTT. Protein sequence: CASSQDRYGEAFF. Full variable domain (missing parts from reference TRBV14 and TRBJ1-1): EAGVTQFPSHSVIEKGQTVTLRCDPISGHDNLYWYRRVMGKEIKFLLHFVKESKQDESGMPNNRFLAERTGGTYSTLKVQPAELEDSGVYFCASSQDRYGEAFFGQGTRLTVV.

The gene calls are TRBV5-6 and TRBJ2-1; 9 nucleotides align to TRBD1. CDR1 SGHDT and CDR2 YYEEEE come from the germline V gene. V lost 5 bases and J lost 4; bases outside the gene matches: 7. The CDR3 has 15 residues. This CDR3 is CASRAGTGFYNEQFF. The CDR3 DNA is TGTGCCAGCAGGGCCGGGACAGGGTTTTACAATGAGCAGTTCTTC.

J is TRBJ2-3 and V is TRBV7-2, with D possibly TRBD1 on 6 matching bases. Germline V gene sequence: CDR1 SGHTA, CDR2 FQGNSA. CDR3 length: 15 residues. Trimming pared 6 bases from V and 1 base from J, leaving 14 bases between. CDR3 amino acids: CASRPQGYRTDTQYF. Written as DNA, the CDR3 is TGTGCCAGCAGGCCACAGGGTTATCGCACAGATACGCAGTATTTT.

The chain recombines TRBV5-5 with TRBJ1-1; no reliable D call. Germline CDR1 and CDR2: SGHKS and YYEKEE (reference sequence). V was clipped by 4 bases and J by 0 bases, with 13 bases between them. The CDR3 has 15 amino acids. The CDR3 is CASSPRDGVNTEAFF. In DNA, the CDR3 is TGTGCCAGCAGCCCGCGGGATGGAGTGAACACTGAAGCTTTCTTT.

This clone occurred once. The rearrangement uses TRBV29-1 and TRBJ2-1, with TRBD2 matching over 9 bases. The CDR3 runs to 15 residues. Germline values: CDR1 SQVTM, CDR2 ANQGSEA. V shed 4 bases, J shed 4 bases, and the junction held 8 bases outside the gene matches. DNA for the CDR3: TGCAGCGTTGCCCTAGCGGGGAAAACTTACAATGAGCAGTTCTTC. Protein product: CSVALAGKTYNEQFF.

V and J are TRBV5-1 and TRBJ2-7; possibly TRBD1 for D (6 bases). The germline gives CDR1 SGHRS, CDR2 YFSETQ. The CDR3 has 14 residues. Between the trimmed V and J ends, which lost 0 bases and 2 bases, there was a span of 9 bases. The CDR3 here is CASSLVDRTYEQYF. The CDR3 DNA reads TGCGCCAGCAGCTTGGTTGACAGGACCTACGAGCAGTACTTC.

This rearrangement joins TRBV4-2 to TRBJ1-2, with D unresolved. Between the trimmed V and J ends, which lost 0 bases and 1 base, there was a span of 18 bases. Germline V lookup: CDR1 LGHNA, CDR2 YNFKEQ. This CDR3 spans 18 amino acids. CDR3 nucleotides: TGTGCCAGCAGCCAAGATTATGGTGGAGGCGAGGATAACTATGGCTACACCTTC. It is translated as CASSQDYGGGEDNYGYTF.